This T cell receptor (beta chain) was obtained from a study of OX40 agonist ivuxolimab in advanced cancers. Overall study findings and caveats: No determination was made of the antigen specificity of the expanded peripheral T cells.

Patients had blood sampled at baseline and again on cycle 4 day 1 and cycle 7 day 1. Worth noting for this clone: Its cognate antigen is unknown.

The V end was cut by 4 bases, the J end by 4 bases, with 17 bases between. This CDR3 contains 15 residues. In germline, CDR1 is SGHDT, CDR2 YYEEEE. Assay: immunoSEQ multiplex PCR; the TCRdb copy retains only in-frame clones and omits some. The repertoire consists of some 60,000 clones, with approximately 83% occurring once and the leading ten covering roughly an eighth. This chain joins TRBV5-6 and TRBJ1-2; a possible D gene is TRBD1 (5 bases). Specimen: CD4+ or CD8+ T cells sorted from blood, collected in a trial of the OX40 agonist ivuxolimab. The source of this sequence is an adult with an advanced solid tumor such as melanoma, head and neck, liver or kidney cancer. CDR3 in amino acids: CASSPGRRFGYGYTF. As DNA, the CDR3 is TGTGCCAGCAGCCCAGGGAGGAGGTTTGGCTATGGCTACACCTTC.